One and the same sample provided the 19 T cell receptor beta chains below, sequenced in a study of response to subunit inactivated influenza vaccine. TCRdb re-called the RT-PCR reads with MiXCR, one entry per CDR3 protein. Among 530,000 or so distinct CDR3 sequences listed, over 9.5% were seen once. The source material was PBMCs from blood, sampled on the day of vaccination. The receptors were gathered from a man in his fifties who received an inactivated influenza vaccine.

This clonotype was seen ten or more times. The gene calls are TRBV29-1 and TRBJ2-5; TRBD2 might be the D (5 bases). The V end was cut by 0 bases, the J end by 6 bases, with 11 bases between. Germline-derived CDR1 and CDR2 are SQVTM and ANQGSEA. The CDR3 spans 13 residues. This chain's CDR3 is CSVEDYTGKTQYF. For the CDR3, the DNA is TGCAGCGTTGAAGACTATACGGGGAAGACCCAGTACTTC. Supplemented by reference TRBV29-1 and TRBJ2-5, the full variable domain reads SAVISQKPSRDICQRGTSLTIQCQVDSQVTMMFWYRQQPGQSLTLIATANQGSEATYESGFVIDKFPISRPNLTFSTLTVSNMSPEDSSIYLCSVEDYTGKTQYFGPGTRLLVL.

The chain has TRBV6-5 and TRBJ2-2; D gene unclear. Trimming removed 2 bases from V and 1 base from J, with 5 bases in between. Germline CDR1 MNHEY, CDR2 SVGAGI. The CDR3 totals 14 residues. The DNA for the CDR3 is TGTGCCAGCAGTTACAGGTTGAACACCGGGGAGCTGTTTTTT. Protein sequence: CASSYRLNTGELFF.

This clonotype was counted between two and nine times. CDR3 bases: TGTGCCAGCAGCGCCTTAGGGGGGGGCGATGAGCAGTTCTTC. Translating gives CASSALGGGDEQFF. The V call is TRBV9, the J call TRBJ2-1; maybe TRBD2 (7 bases). Trimming left V 3 bases short and J 8 bases short, with 15 bases between. Germline lookup yields CDR1 SGDLS and CDR2 YYNGEE. The CDR3 is made up of 14 amino acids.

This chain joins TRBV7-9 and TRBJ1-2; D is undetermined. The CDR3 consists of 11 residues. CDR1 is SEHNR, CDR2 FQNEAQ, per germline (reference sequence). With 5 bases removed from V and 7 bases from J, the gap between germline ends came to 8 bases. As DNA, the CDR3 is TGTGCCAGCAGCACGTCGGGTGGCTACACCTTC. Translated: CASSTSGGYTF. The full variable domain, its missing parts supplied by reference TRBV7-9 and TRBJ1-2, is DTGVSQNPRHKITKRGQNVTFRCDPISEHNRLYWYRQTLGQGPEFLTYFQNEAQLEKSRLLSDRFSAERPKGSFSTLEIQRTEQGDSAMYLCASSTSGGYTFGSGTRLTVV.

This clonotype has more than one count but fewer than ten. At one end the junction does not follow the germline gene, possibly because of a read error. This chain links TRBV6-4 with TRBJ2-2, with D perhaps matching TRBD1 or TRBD2 (5 bases each). This CDR3 region has 13 residues. Germline loops: CDR1 MRHNA, CDR2 SNTAGT. In DNA, the CDR3 is TGCCACCGGCAGGGAGCGAACACCGGGGAGCTGTTTTTT. This codes for CHRQGANTGELFF.

Regarding this clonotype: In this CDR3 the conserved last residue, phenylalanine or tryptophan, is missing, so a read error is likely. The rearrangement joins TRBV15 to TRBJ2-7; D possibly corresponds to TRBD2 (7 bases). With 4 bases removed from V and 3 bases from J, the gap between germline ends came to 13 bases. From germline, CDR1 is LNHNV and CDR2 YYDKDF (reference sequence). The CDR3 spans 14 residues. The chain's CDR3 is CATSKGGGSYEQYL. For the CDR3, the DNA is TGTGCCACCAGCAAAGGGGGGGGTAGCTACGAGCAGTACCTC.

This chain connects TRBV5-1 to TRBJ2-3; D gene unclear. Germline loops: CDR1 SGHRS, CDR2 YFSETQ. The CDR3 is 13 amino acids. The V end was cut by 6 bases, the J end by 0 bases, with 8 bases between. CDR3 nucleotide sequence: TGCGCCAGCAAGGAGCCTAGCACAGATACGCAGTATTTT. Protein product: CASKEPSTDTQYF.

CDR3 in amino acids: CASVDRARHEQFF. DNA of the CDR3: TGTGCCAGCGTCGACAGGGCAAGGCATGAGCAGTTCTTC. This chain links TRBV7-9 with TRBJ2-1; 7 nucleotides line up with TRBD1. There are 13 residues in the CDR3. V lost 8 bases, J lost 8 bases, and 9 bases stayed unmatched. CDR1 is SEHNR and CDR2 is FQNEAQ in the germline V gene (reference sequence).

The chain is built from TRBV5-1 and TRBJ2-7, with D perhaps matching TRBD1 or TRBD2 (5 bases each). With 0 bases removed from V and 7 bases from J, the gap between germline ends came to 14 bases. This CDR3 contains 14 residues. In germline, CDR1 is SGHRS, CDR2 YFSETQ. The CDR3 reads CASSLGRERREQYF. The CDR3, as DNA: TGCGCCAGCAGCTTGGGCAGGGAGCGTCGAGAGCAGTACTTC.

A word on this clonotype: One base away lies a much larger clone, so this may be a sequencing read error. The missing conserved phenylalanine or tryptophan at the end of this CDR3 makes a read error likely. This chain uses TRBV12-3 or TRBV12-4 with TRBJ2-7; D remains ambiguous. V was shortened by 4 bases and J by 2 bases, with 9 bases between the two germline ends. CDR3 length equals 13 residues. DNA for the CDR3: TGTGCCAGCAGTTCCCCGGGCCCCTACGAGCAGTACCTC. Its translation: CASSSPGPYEQYL.

This chain connects TRBV6-1 to TRBJ2-5; 10 bases are a match to TRBD2. This CDR3 spans 15 amino acids. Trimming removed 6 bases from V and 2 bases from J; junction bases left unmatched: 6. Germline V gene data show CDR1 as MNHNS and CDR2 as SASEGT. The CDR3 spells CASSMPSGGQETQYF. The DNA of the CDR3 is TGTGCCAGCAGCATGCCTAGCGGGGGACAAGAGACCCAGTACTTC.

This clonotype was counted many times. The chain carries TRBV12-3 or TRBV12-4 and TRBJ2-5; 7 bases agree with TRBD1. The junction had 8 bases not matched to a gene; V was cut back by 8 bases and J by 5 bases. The CDR3 runs to 13 residues. CDR3 DNA: TGTGCCAGCGGACAAGGGGGCGGTGAGACCCAGTACTTC. Its protein product is CASGQGGGETQYF.

The chain couples TRBV4-3 to TRBJ1-4, with D possibly being TRBD1 (6 bases). Germline assignment: CDR1 LGHNA and CDR2 YSLEER. The ends were cut back, 0 bases at V and 7 bases at J, with 15 bases in the middle. CDR3 size: 16 residues. The CDR3 reads CASSQDARGRGEKLFF. CDR3 nucleotides: TGCGCCAGCAGCCAAGACGCCCGGGGGCGAGGTGAAAAACTGTTTTTT.

Only a few counts were recorded for this clonotype. The rearrangement uses TRBV7-8 and TRBJ2-1; perhaps TRBD2 as D (5 bases). The V gene lost 4 bases and the J gene lost 5 bases, with 18 bases spanning the gap. The CDR3 is made up of 16 amino acids. From germline, CDR1 is SGHVS and CDR2 FQNEAQ. CDR3 residues: CASSSTTSRANNEQFF. DNA for the CDR3: TGTGCCAGCAGCTCCACAACGTCGCGGGCCAACAATGAGCAGTTCTTC. The variable domain in full, completed from reference TRBV7-8 and TRBJ2-1, reads GAGVSQSPRYKVAKRGQDVALRCDPISGHVSLFWYQQALGQGPEFLTYFQNEAQLDKSGLPSDRFFAERPEGSVSTLKIQRTQQEDSAVYLCASSSTTSRANNEQFFGPGTRLTVL.

The sample holds a few counts of this clonotype. The chain recombines TRBV24-1 with TRBJ2-5, with no clear D. Trimming removed 6 bases at V and 4 bases at J, with 14 bases between. Germline CDR1 reads KGHDR; CDR2 reads SFDVKD. The CDR3 runs 14 residues. In DNA, the CDR3 is TGTGCCACCAGTCAGAAAGGCTGGGCAGAGACCCAGTACTTC. It codes for CATSQKGWAETQYF.

This clonotype was observed a few times. V usage is TRBV29-1 and J usage is TRBJ2-2; D tentatively fits TRBD1 or TRBD2 (5 bases each). CDR1 SQVTM and CDR2 ANQGSEA come from the germline V gene. The length of the CDR3 is 14 residues. The ends were cut back, 6 bases at V and 8 bases at J, with 19 bases in the middle. The CDR3 region has the DNA TGCAGCGTAACATTTCGGGACCTCCCTGGGGAGCTGTTTTTT. This codes for CSVTFRDLPGELFF.

This clonotype has more than one count but fewer than ten. The genes are TRBV5-1 and TRBJ2-7, with D possibly being TRBD1 (6 bases). The germline V gene encodes CDR1 SGHRS and CDR2 YFSETQ. The CDR3 covers 13 residues. The V end was cut by 5 bases, the J end by 7 bases, with 16 bases between. The chain's CDR3 is CASRQQGNLEQYF. The CDR3 coding sequence is TGCGCCAGCAGACAACAGGGAAATCTAGAGCAGTACTTC.

The chain has TRBV19 and TRBJ2-2; D is unresolved. The ends were cut back, 5 bases at V and 7 bases at J, with 14 bases in the middle. CDR1 is LNHDA and CDR2 is SQIVND in the germline V gene (reference sequence). This CDR3 has 14 residues. The CDR3 coding sequence is TGTGCCAGTAGTCCGGGCTACCTGGGCGGGGAGCTGTTTTTT. Translation: CASSPGYLGGELFF.

In this sample, this clonotype turned up a few times. V usage is TRBV28 and J usage is TRBJ2-5, with D maybe TRBD2 (6 bases). Germline V gives CDR1 MDHEN, CDR2 SYDVKM. With 2 bases removed from V and 4 bases from J, the gap between germline ends came to 14 bases. This CDR3 is built from 15 residues. The CDR3 DNA reads as TGTGCCAGCAGTTTACGGGGGAGCAGGCCAGAGACCCAGTACTTC. This encodes CASSLRGSRPETQYF.